What follows describes a single T cell receptor (beta chain). This clone's antigen is unknown. No quality values exist for individual bases; no much larger clone is one base distant. The library was made by the immunoSEQ multiplex PCR assay. What TCRdb holds here is the immuneACCESS table cut down to in-frame rearrangements. Part of the clones is not present; checked against another copy, under half of the missing clones reflect an unresolved V gene, and the others are unexplained. This sample is represented by 150,000 or so clones; roughly 94% of them were singletons. The ten biggest clones cover approximately 15% of the sample. The data derive from a study of control samples from healthy donors and cancer patients (dated by TCRdb to 2018 to 2020). The CDR3 runs 16 residues from the cysteine to the phenylalanine. Here the CDR3 DNA is all that survives: 48 bases in frame from base 1. CDR1 and CDR2 are read off the germline V gene as MNHNS and SASEGT. After removal of 4 bases from V and 5 bases from J, the junction retains 11 bases not matched to a gene.

The sequenced sample consisted of PBMCs. Recombination linked TRBV6-1 to TRBJ1-2, with 9 central nucleotides matching TRBD1. The receptor was derived from a man aged 60-69 years with colorectal cancer. The CDR3 loop reads CASSGGTGMWRYGYTF. In nucleotide form, the sequence is TGTGCCAGCAGTGGCGGGACAGGGATGTGGAGGTATGGCTACACCTTC.